Below, 27 T cell receptor beta chains from the same sample are listed, as sequenced in a study of OX40 agonist ivuxolimab in advanced cancers. Profiled with immunoSEQ multiplex PCR; TCRdb holds only in-frame clones, not every one. Found here are about 80,000 clones, around 86% of them singletons; the top ten hold 0.24%. Sequencing used CD4+ or CD8+ T cells sorted from blood, obtained in a trial of the OX40 agonist ivuxolimab. Receptors were obtained from an adult with an advanced solid tumor such as melanoma, head and neck, liver or kidney cancer.

The V call is TRBV21-1, the J call TRBJ2-7. TRBV21-1 represents a pseudogene. This CDR3 is 15 amino acids long. DNA of the CDR3: TGTGCCAGGACGTCAAGCCCGAAGACCCCCTACGAGCAGTACTTC. This codes for CARTSSPKTPYEQYF.

The chain uses TRBV28 and TRBJ2-5; D may be TRBD1 (6 bases). The CDR3 totals 14 residues. Between the trimmed V and J ends, which lost 3 bases and 5 bases, there was a span of 13 bases. Germline loops: CDR1 MDHEN, CDR2 SYDVKM. CDR3: CASSFTGPWETQYF. CDR3 coding DNA: TGTGCCAGCAGTTTCACAGGGCCTTGGGAGACCCAGTACTTC.

This clone was counted a single time. J is TRBJ1-5 and V is TRBV7-2; weak D call: TRBD1 (5 bases). The CDR3 loop spans 17 amino acids. Per the germline V gene, CDR1 is SGHTA and CDR2 is FQGNSA. V was cut by 2 bases and J by 2 bases, with 16 bases left in between. DNA of the CDR3: TGTGCCAGCAGCTTATTCCAGGCAGGGCAGCGCAATCAGCCCCAGCATTTT. Residues: CASSLFQAGQRNQPQHF.

This chain joins TRBV19 and TRBJ1-1; D may be TRBD1 (5 bases). Germline CDR1 LNHDA, CDR2 SQIVND (reference sequence). The CDR3 runs 15 residues. V lost 5 bases and J 0 bases, leaving 13 bases between the germline ends. DNA of the CDR3: TGTGCCAGTAGTCGGGGCTCAGGAATGAACACTGAAGCTTTCTTT. It translates to CASSRGSGMNTEAFF. Full variable domain (rest looked up from reference TRBV19 and TRBJ1-1): DGGITQSPKYLFRKEGQNVTLSCEQNLNHDAMYWYRQDPGQGLRLIYYSQIVNDFQKGDIAEGYSVSREKKESFPLTVTSAQKNPTAFYLCASSRGSGMNTEAFFGQGTRLTVV.

The V call is TRBV28, the J call TRBJ2-4, with D perhaps TRBD1 (5 bases). The CDR3 contains 13 residues. The germline V and J ends were trimmed by 5 bases and 6 bases, with 11 bases remaining between them. From germline, CDR1 is MDHEN and CDR2 SYDVKM. CDR3 amino acids: CASSLGHLNIQYF. The DNA for the CDR3 is TGTGCCAGCAGTCTAGGACACCTAAACATTCAGTACTTC.

The chain is built from TRBV7-9 and TRBJ1-3; D perhaps matches TRBD1 (5 bases). The CDR3 runs 18 residues. From germline, CDR1 is SEHNR and CDR2 FQNEAQ (reference sequence). Trimming left V 3 bases short and J 2 bases short, with 20 bases between. Written as DNA, the CDR3 is TGTGCCAGCAGCTTCCCAGACCCTTGGGGCCTCACTGGAAACACCATATATTTT. It codes for CASSFPDPWGLTGNTIYF.

This chain uses TRBV7-3 with TRBJ1-1; tentative D call: TRBD1 (5 bases). The germline V gene encodes CDR1 SGHTA and CDR2 FQGTGA. The CDR3 runs 13 residues. V lost 5 bases and J 8 bases, leaving 15 bases between the germline ends. The CDR3 loop reads CASSPDRGGEAFF. CDR3 coding DNA: TGTGCCAGCAGCCCAGATCGCGGGGGGGAAGCTTTCTTT.

The rearrangement links TRBV19 to TRBJ1-1; weak D call: TRBD1 (5 bases). Germline CDR1 LNHDA, CDR2 SQIVND (reference sequence). V shed 4 bases and J shed 11 bases, with 11 bases lying between them. CDR3 size: 11 residues. DNA of the CDR3: TGTGCCAGTAGTAACACCAGGGAGGCTTTCTTT. This sequence encodes CASSNTREAFF.

In DNA, the CDR3 is TGTGCCATCAGTGCGGCTAGCGGTAACAATGAGCAGTTCTTC. This encodes CAISAASGNNEQFF. This chain uses TRBV10-3 with TRBJ2-1; 7 positions agree with TRBD2. From germline, CDR1 is ENHRY and CDR2 SYGVKD. This CDR3 has 14 amino acids. The trim removed 4 bases at V and 5 bases at J, leaving 5 bases unmatched.

The genes are TRBV25-1 and TRBJ1-4, with 8 bases fitting TRBD1. V lost 6 bases and J lost 5; bases outside the gene matches: 2. The CDR3 is 13 residues long. In germline, CDR1 is MGHDK, CDR2 SYGVNS. The CDR3 DNA reads TGTGCCAGCAGGGACAGGGTGAATGAAAAACTGTTTTTT. Its translation is CASRDRVNEKLFF.

The chain recombines TRBV7-9 with TRBJ2-3; 7 bases align to TRBD1. Per the germline V gene, CDR1 is SEHNR and CDR2 is FQNEAQ (reference sequence). This CDR3 has 12 amino acids. With V trimmed by 5 bases and J by 5 bases, 1 base remained unmatched. CDR3 region: CASSRQGDTQYF. In DNA, the CDR3 is TGTGCCAGCAGCCGACAGGGAGATACGCAGTATTTT.

V usage is TRBV7-8 and J usage is TRBJ2-4; the match to TRBD2 covers 14 bases. The V and J ends lost 2 bases and 4 bases, in that order; junction bases with no gene match: 4. Germline values: CDR1 SGHVS, CDR2 FQNEAQ. CDR3 length: 17 amino acids. The CDR3 spells CASSLPRLAGGKNIQYF. The CDR3 DNA sequence: TGTGCCAGCAGCTTACCTAGACTAGCGGGAGGGAAAAACATTCAGTACTTC.

The gene calls are TRBV29-1 and TRBJ2-2; 9 nucleotides align to TRBD1. The V gene's germline CDR1 is SQVTM and CDR2 ANQGSEA. V lost 2 bases and J lost 2; bases outside the gene matches: 6. The CDR3 is 16 residues long. The CDR3 bases are TGCAGCGTTGAAACAGGGGGCGCGGTTAACACCGGGGAGCTGTTTTTT. Translated: CSVETGGAVNTGELFF.

The count of this clone is one. The rearrangement uses TRBV11-3 and TRBJ2-3; a possible D gene is TRBD1 (5 bases). This CDR3 comprises 14 residues. V was pared by 3 bases and J by 2 bases, with 9 bases between. The germline V gene encodes CDR1 SGHNT and CDR2 YENEEA. The CDR3 bases are TGTGCCAGCAGCTTTGACAGATCCACAGATACGCAGTATTTT. Translation gives CASSFDRSTDTQYF.

As DNA, the CDR3 is TGTGCCAGCAGGGCAACCGGGACTAGCGGGACCAATGAGCAGTTCTTC. Encoded protein: CASRATGTSGTNEQFF. The chain employs TRBV2 and TRBJ2-1; 13 positions agree with TRBD2. V dropped 6 bases and J dropped 6; count of bases not matched to a gene: 8. CDR1 and CDR2 from the germline V gene are SNHLY and FYNNEI. The CDR3 totals 16 residues. Filled out from reference TRBV2 and TRBJ2-1, the complete variable domain reads EPEVTQTPSHQVTQMGQEVILRCVPISNHLYFYWYRQILGQKVEFLVSFYNNEISEKSEIFDDQFSVERPDGSNFTLKIRSTKLEDSAMYFCASRATGTSGTNEQFFGPGTRLTVL.

The V and J genes are TRBV4-1 and TRBJ2-1; 7 bases are a match to TRBD2. Germline V gene sequence: CDR1 MGHRA, CDR2 YSYEKL. The CDR3 contains 15 residues. The V segment lost 1 base and the J segment 5 bases; nucleotides outside the gene matches: 5. The CDR3 loop is CASSQVGLADNEQFF. CDR3 in DNA: TGCGCCAGCAGCCAAGTGGGGCTAGCGGACAATGAGCAGTTCTTC.

This chain uses TRBV28 with TRBJ2-7; TRBD1 matches at 7 bases. The CDR3 has 14 residues. With V trimmed by 4 bases and J by 2 bases, 5 bases remained unmatched. Germline V gives CDR1 MDHEN, CDR2 SYDVKM. CDR3 protein: CASSSGTATYEQYF. The CDR3 DNA follows: TGTGCCAGCAGTTCCGGGACAGCTACCTACGAGCAGTACTTC.

CDR3 protein: CASSRRGRAENTEAFF. In nucleotides, the CDR3 is TGTGCCAGTAGTAGAAGAGGGAGGGCGGAGAACACTGAAGCTTTCTTT. The V and J genes are TRBV19 and TRBJ1-1, with D uncertain. This CDR3 is built from 16 residues. Trimming removed 4 bases at V and 1 base at J, with 16 bases between. The germline V gene has CDR1 LNHDA and CDR2 SQIVND (reference sequence).

Notes on this clone: Other DNA sequences in the sample encode the same CDR3. The J gene is TRBJ2-3, the V gene TRBV7-2, with no clear D. The CDR3 spans 13 residues. Germline lookup yields CDR1 SGHTA and CDR2 FQGNSA. The germline V and J ends were trimmed by 5 bases and 2 bases, with 8 bases remaining between them. CDR3 nucleotide sequence: TGTGCCAGCAGCCTCGACCTCACAGATACGCAGTATTTT. It is translated as CASSLDLTDTQYF.

This sequence joins TRBV10-3 and TRBJ2-6; 8 nucleotides match TRBD1. Germline CDR1 reads ENHRY; CDR2 reads SYGVKD. This CDR3 comprises 19 residues. The V segment lost 6 bases and the J segment 0 bases; nucleotides outside the gene matches: 13. The CDR3 bases are TGTGCCATCAGCGCGGCCCCAGGACAGGGCCTCTCTGGGGCCAACGTCCTGACTTTC. Its translation: CAISAAPGQGLSGANVLTF.

This clone was recorded once. V usage is TRBV7-8 and J usage is TRBJ2-2; possible D gene TRBD1, 6 bases. V was pared by 5 bases and J by 0 bases, with 13 bases between. Germline CDR1 and CDR2: SGHVS and FQNEAQ. The CDR3 sequence is 16 residues long. The CDR3 reads CASSRRGTPNTGELFF. CDR3 DNA sequence: TGTGCCAGCAGCCGACGTGGGACACCGAACACCGGGGAGCTGTTTTTT.

This clone was seen more than once but under ten times. This chain uses TRBV5-1 with TRBJ2-5; D is ambiguous. Germline V lookup: CDR1 SGHRS, CDR2 YFSETQ. V lost 0 bases and J lost 0, with 6 bases in between. This CDR3 region has 14 residues. CDR3 nucleotides: TGCGCCAGCAGCTTGGACACGTACCAAGAGACCCAGTACTTC. This gives the protein CASSLDTYQETQYF.

This chain uses TRBV11-2 with TRBJ2-7, with TRBD2 matching 10 bases. The germline V gene encodes CDR1 SGHAT and CDR2 FQNNGV. The CDR3 has 15 amino acids. V was pared by 5 bases and J by 4 bases, with 8 bases of the junction left unmatched. CDR3 coding DNA: TGTGCCAGCAGCCTCGCTAGCGGGAGTTTGTACGAGCAGTACTTC. Translating it yields CASSLASGSLYEQYF.

The chain recombines TRBV6-5 with TRBJ2-2; 7 bases line up with TRBD2. The CDR3 runs 14 residues. Looked up from germline, CDR1 is MNHEY and CDR2 is SVGAGI. J was trimmed by 6 bases and V by 6 bases; bases with no gene match: 7. CDR3 loop: CASRGLERAGELFF. In DNA form, the CDR3 reads TGTGCCAGCAGAGGACTAGAACGGGCCGGGGAGCTGTTTTTT.

About this clone itself: The same CDR3 also results from other DNA sequences found in this sample. The V and J genes are TRBV25-1 and TRBJ2-5; either TRBD1 or TRBD2 may supply D (5 bases each). The germline V gene encodes CDR1 MGHDK and CDR2 SYGVNS. With 1 base removed from V and 2 bases from J, the gap between germline ends came to 11 bases. CDR3 length: 15 residues. CDR3 nucleotides: TGTGCCAGCAGTGAATTAGGGACGGGTCAAGAGACCCAGTACTTC. Translating gives CASSELGTGQETQYF.

This chain uses TRBV6-5 with TRBJ1-1; a weak D match, TRBD1 (6 bases). V gave up 6 bases and J gave up 4 bases, with 15 bases separating them. This CDR3 contains 14 residues. CDR1 is MNHEY, CDR2 SVGAGI, per germline. CDR3 loop: CASRRGGRSTEAFF. CDR3 in DNA: TGTGCCAGCAGGAGGGGGGGGAGAAGCACTGAAGCTTTCTTT.

The chain uses TRBV7-8 and TRBJ2-7; the D gene could be TRBD1 or TRBD2 (6 bases each). The CDR3 extends over 14 amino acids. Trimming pared 1 base from V and 9 bases from J, leaving 16 bases between. The germline V gene has CDR1 SGHVS and CDR2 FQNEAQ. The CDR3 reads CASSLGVSSGAQYF. The CDR3, as DNA: TGTGCCAGCAGCTTAGGGGTATCCTCGGGGGCGCAGTACTTC.